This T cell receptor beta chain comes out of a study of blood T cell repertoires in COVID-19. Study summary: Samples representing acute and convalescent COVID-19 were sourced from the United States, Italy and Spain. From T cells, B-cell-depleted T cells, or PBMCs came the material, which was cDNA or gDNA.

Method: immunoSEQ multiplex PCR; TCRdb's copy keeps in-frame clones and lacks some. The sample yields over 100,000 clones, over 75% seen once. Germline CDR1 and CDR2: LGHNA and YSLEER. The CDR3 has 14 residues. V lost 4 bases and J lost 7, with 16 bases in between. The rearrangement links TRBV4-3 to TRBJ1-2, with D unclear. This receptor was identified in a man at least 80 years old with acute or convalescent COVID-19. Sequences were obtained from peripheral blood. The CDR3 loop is CASSPLQNEGGYTF. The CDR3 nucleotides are TGCGCCAGCAGCCCATTGCAGAACGAGGGTGGCTACACCTTC.